What follows are 27 T cell receptor beta chains derived from one specimen sequenced in a study of blood T cells in healthy people across ages. With a J-beta primer mix and a sample-barcoded 5' primer, a second PCR ran about 7 to 12 cycles. MiXCR was run by TCRdb on the 5' RACE reads, yielding one entry per CDR3 protein. The table records 1.5 million to 2 million distinct CDR3 sequences, 25% to 30% of them present only once. Sequencing was carried out using blood. The source is a woman aged 25-40 years in good health.

This clonotype appeared once. This chain uses TRBV12-5 with TRBJ2-5; tentative D call: TRBD2 (6 bases). V was pared by 1 base and J by 11 bases, with 8 bases between. In germline, CDR1 is LGHNT, CDR2 FRNRAP. There are 11 residues in the CDR3. Here the CDR3 DNA reads TGTGCTAGTGGTTTGGGACTAGAGCAGTACTTC. Protein sequence: CASGLGLEQYF.

At least ten counts were recorded for this clonotype. The chain joins TRBV6-6 to TRBJ2-7; no definite D call. V shed 0 bases and J shed 0 bases, with 9 bases lying between them. The CDR3 extends over 15 amino acids. CDR1 and CDR2 (germline): MNHNY, SVGAGI (reference sequence). CDR3 region: CASSYSPGSSYEQYF. The DNA for the CDR3 is TGTGCCAGCAGTTACTCGCCCGGTAGCTCCTACGAGCAGTACTTC.

This clonotype was recorded once. The junction and the germline gene differ at one end; a read error may be behind it. The chain joins TRBV9 to TRBJ2-5; 8 positions match TRBD2. CDR3 length: 14 amino acids. From germline, CDR1 is SGDLS and CDR2 YYNGEE. DNA for the CDR3: TGTGCCGGCAGCCCTCGGACTAGCTCGGAGACCCAGTACTTC. Translated, it gives CAGSPRTSSETQYF.

This chain joins TRBV20-1 and TRBJ1-6, with D unclear. V gave up 5 bases and J gave up 8 bases, with 13 bases separating them. Germline V lookup: CDR1 DFQATT, CDR2 SNEGSKA (reference sequence). CDR3 length: 13 amino acids. CDR3 coding DNA: TGCAGTGCTCCCCGGAGTGGGGATTCACCCCTCCACTTT. It yields the protein CSAPRSGDSPLHF.

With regard to this clonotype: One end of the junction is discordant with germline, which a read error may explain. The J gene is TRBJ1-2, the V gene TRBV12-3 or TRBV12-4; 9 nucleotides align to TRBD1. The CDR3 loop spans 15 amino acids. The CDR3 spells CANSPSGQGCYGYTF. The CDR3 nucleotides are TGTGCCAACAGTCCCTCGGGACAGGGTTGCTATGGCTACACCTTC.

The chain links TRBV3-1 to TRBJ2-7; the D gene is possibly TRBD2 (6 bases). Looked up from germline, CDR1 is LGHDT and CDR2 is YNNKEL (reference sequence). Trimming took 1 base from V and 7 from J, leaving 17 bases between them. This CDR3 is 15 amino acids long. The CDR3, as DNA: TGTGCCAGCAGCCAAGTGGCTAGCGTATACAATGAGCAGTACTTC. Translating gives CASSQVASVYNEQYF.

This clonotype was recorded a few times. The chain has TRBV30 and TRBJ1-4; D is unclear. This CDR3 is 12 amino acids long. The V and J ends lost 4 bases and 5 bases respectively, with 8 bases between them. The germline gives CDR1 GTSNPN, CDR2 SVGIG (reference sequence). CDR3 in DNA: TGTGCCTGGACACGAGGGAATGAAAAACTGTTTTTT. Its protein is CAWTRGNEKLFF.

The rearrangement links TRBV15 to TRBJ2-1, with D maybe TRBD1 (6 bases). Per the germline V gene, CDR1 is LNHNV and CDR2 is YYDKDF (reference sequence). V lost 1 base and J 8 bases, leaving 9 bases between the germline ends. This CDR3 has 13 residues. CDR3 DNA sequence: TGTGCCACCAGCAGAGGGGGGCGCTATGAGCAGTTCTTC. Translating it yields CATSRGGRYEQFF.

The CDR3 protein is CASSPQTFTYQETQYF. CDR3 DNA: TGTGCCAGCTCACCACAGACGTTTACGTACCAAGAGACCCAGTACTTC. V and J are TRBV18 and TRBJ2-5; D uncertain. Germline CDR1 reads KGHSH; CDR2 reads LQKENI. This CDR3 has 16 residues. The V and J ends lost 1 base and 0 bases respectively, with 12 bases between them.

This clonotype was seen only once. The chain uses TRBV5-1 and TRBJ1-5; no firm D call. V was pared by 4 bases and J by 5 bases, with 13 bases between. The germline CDR1 and CDR2 sequences are SGHRS and YFSETQ. CDR3 length: 14 amino acids. CDR3 DNA: TGCGCCAGCAGCGGCGCCGGGCCCGATCAGCCCCAGCATTTT. This gives the protein CASSGAGPDQPQHF.

As to this clonotype: A junction boundary mismatches the germline segment, possibly from a read error. This sequence joins TRBV9 and TRBJ1-6; 7 bases fit TRBD1. CDR1 and CDR2 from the germline V gene are SGDLS and YYNGEE. The CDR3 has 18 amino acids. CDR3: CASGVGQDRTSYNSPLHF. CDR3 coding DNA: TGTGCCAGCGGCGTAGGACAGGACCGAACCTCCTATAATTCACCCCTCCACTTT. Combining the CDR3 with reference TRBV9 and TRBJ1-6 gives the whole variable domain DSGVTQTPKHLITATGQRVTLRCSPRSGDLSVYWYQQSLDQGLQFLIQYYNGEERAKGNILERFSAQQFPDLHSELNLSSLELGDSALYFCASGVGQDRTSYNSPLHFGNGTRLTVT.

The chain joins TRBV6-6 to TRBJ2-7; 8 nucleotides align to TRBD2. CDR3 length: 16 residues. CDR1 is MNHNY, CDR2 SVGAGI, per germline (reference sequence). The junction had 8 bases not matched to a gene; V was cut back by 0 bases and J by 4 bases. Here the CDR3 DNA reads TGTGCCAGCAGTTACTCGAGAGATAGCGGGGCTTACGAGCAGTACTTC. Amino acid sequence: CASSYSRDSGAYEQYF.

This clonotype was found a few times. A read error is possible here, since a much larger clone lies one base away. The chain carries TRBV5-1 and TRBJ2-7; 10 nucleotides agree with TRBD2. The germline V gene encodes CDR1 SGHRS and CDR2 YFSETQ. After removal of 4 bases from V and 7 bases from J, the junction contained 8 bases not matched to a gene. The CDR3 has 14 amino acids. The chain's CDR3 is CASSPGTSVNEQYF. CDR3 bases: TGCGCCAGCAGCCCCGGGACTAGCGTCAATGAGCAGTACTTC.

The gene calls are TRBV6-2 or TRBV6-3 and TRBJ1-2; 7 bases fit TRBD1. V shed 7 bases, J shed 4 bases, and the junction held 6 bases outside the gene matches. Looked up from germline, CDR1 is MNHEY and CDR2 is SVGEGT. This CDR3 is built from 13 residues. CDR3 protein: CASNRGKGYGYTF. The CDR3 DNA reads as TGTGCCAGCAACAGGGGAAAGGGCTATGGCTACACCTTC.

This sequence joins TRBV7-2 and TRBJ2-1; TRBD2 agrees at 9 bases. Germline CDR1 SGHTA, CDR2 FQGNSA. The CDR3 runs 17 residues. V lost 2 bases, J lost 7 bases, and 12 bases stayed unmatched. The CDR3 nucleotides are TGTGCCAGCAGCTTACGGGCCCGAGCGGGGGGTCTAAATGAGCAGTTCTTC. Encoded protein: CASSLRARAGGLNEQFF. The full variable domain, completed using reference TRBV7-2 and TRBJ2-1, is GAGVSQSPSNKVTEKGKDVELRCDPISGHTALYWYRQSLGQGLEFLIYFQGNSAPDKSGLPSDRFSAERTGGSVSTLTIQRTQQEDSAVYLCASSLRARAGGLNEQFFGPGTRLTVL.

The chain couples TRBV21-1 to TRBJ1-5; the D call TRBD1 from the table was never checked on the DNA. TRBV21-1 is a recognized pseudogene. This CDR3 contains 12 residues. This chain's CDR3 is CASSIRGQPQHF. Here the CDR3 DNA reads TGTGCCAGCAGCATCAGGGGTCAGCCCCAGCATTTT.

This sequence joins TRBV20-1 and TRBJ2-5; D might be TRBD2 (5 bases). Germline loops: CDR1 DFQATT, CDR2 SNEGSKA (reference sequence). V lost 6 bases, J lost 11 bases, and 22 bases lay in between. This CDR3 spans 13 amino acids. CDR3 region: CSAIPPTRTEQYF. CDR3 coding DNA: TGCAGTGCAATCCCCCCTACGAGGACTGAGCAGTACTTC.

Worth noting for this clonotype: This may come from a read error, since a much larger clone is one base off. The rearrangement uses TRBV29-1 and TRBJ1-2; no reliable D call. V was clipped by 6 bases and J by 4 bases, with 12 bases between them. This CDR3 comprises 12 residues. The germline CDR1 and CDR2 sequences are SQVTM and ANQGSEA. The CDR3 DNA follows: TGCAGCGTCGCCATTCCCGGCTATGGCTACACCTTC. As protein: CSVAIPGYGYTF. Variable domain in full (rest from reference TRBV29-1 and TRBJ1-2): SAVISQKPSRDICQRGTSLTIQCQVDSQVTMMFWYRQQPGQSLTLIATANQGSEATYESGFVIDKFPISRPNLTFSTLTVSNMSPEDSSIYLCSVAIPGYGYTFGSGTRLTVV.

The chain carries TRBV20-1 and TRBJ2-3; 8 positions agree with TRBD2. The V gene's germline CDR1 is DFQATT and CDR2 SNEGSKA (reference sequence). The ends lost 0 bases at V and 5 bases at J; junction bases unmatched: 13. CDR3 size: 17 residues. CDR3 sequence reads: CSARDRTGRAGGDTQYF. The CDR3 DNA sequence: TGCAGTGCTAGAGATCGGACCGGGAGGGCCGGGGGAGATACGCAGTATTTT.

The chain employs TRBV11-2 and TRBJ2-6, with D possibly matching TRBD1 (6 bases). V was shortened by 3 bases and J by 0 bases, with 9 bases between the two germline ends. Germline V gives CDR1 SGHAT, CDR2 FQNNGV. The CDR3 is made up of 16 amino acids. This CDR3 is CASSFPRGSGANVLTF. The CDR3 nucleotides read TGTGCCAGCAGCTTTCCCAGGGGCTCTGGGGCCAACGTCCTGACTTTC.

The chain recombines TRBV7-2 with TRBJ1-2, with a weak D call TRBD1 (6 bases). The CDR3 consists of 15 residues. Looked up from germline, CDR1 is SGHTA and CDR2 is FQGNSA. The V and J ends lost 5 bases and 1 base respectively, with 14 bases between them. The CDR3 DNA follows: TGTGCCAGCAGCCCGGAGGGGGTTAGTAACTATGGCTACACCTTC. This gives the protein CASSPEGVSNYGYTF.

This rearrangement joins TRBV5-1 to TRBJ2-3; possibly TRBD2 for D (5 bases). From germline, CDR1 is SGHRS and CDR2 YFSETQ. Trimming left V 4 bases short and J 2 bases short, with 17 bases between. The CDR3 covers 16 residues. CDR3 sequence reads: CASSGDRRGYTDTQYF. The CDR3 DNA follows: TGCGCCAGCAGCGGAGATAGACGGGGTTACACAGATACGCAGTATTTT.

In this sample, this clonotype turned up many times. The chain couples TRBV27 to TRBJ1-2; a possible D gene is TRBD1 (5 bases). Germline CDR1 MNHEY, CDR2 SMNVEV (reference sequence). The CDR3 length is 12 residues. Trimming removed 7 bases at V and 6 bases at J, with 12 bases between. CDR3 amino acids: CASKSPGDGYTF. CDR3 coding DNA: TGTGCCAGCAAGTCTCCGGGGGATGGCTACACCTTC.

This clonotype was observed a few times. This chain connects TRBV7-6 to TRBJ2-1; 9 bases match TRBD1. The V and J ends lost 5 bases and 7 bases, in that order; junction bases with no gene match: 12. The CDR3 totals 16 residues. CDR1 and CDR2 (germline): SGHVS, FNYEAQ. The CDR3 nucleotides are TGTGCCAGCAGCCCGTTACCGGGACAGGGTGGGAATGAGCAGTTCTTC. The encoded protein is CASSPLPGQGGNEQFF.

CDR3 amino acids: CASSQWDRGGNQPQHF. The CDR3 DNA is TGTGCCAGCAGTCAGTGGGACAGGGGTGGTAATCAGCCCCAGCATTTT. The chain joins TRBV12-3 or TRBV12-4 to TRBJ1-5, with TRBD1 matching 10 bases. Trimming cost V 5 bases and J 4 bases; bases outside gene matches: 8. This CDR3 has 16 residues.

Here the CDR3 DNA reads TGTGCCAGCACCAAGGGGACTAGCGGGAGTCTAGGCAATGAGCAGTTCTTC. Translated, it gives CASTKGTSGSLGNEQFF. V and J are TRBV12-3 or TRBV12-4 and TRBJ2-1, with 14 nucleotides matching TRBD2. The CDR3 spans 17 residues. J gave up 6 bases and V 7 bases, and 11 bases lay outside the gene matches.

The chain uses TRBV30 and TRBJ2-5; D possibly corresponds to TRBD1 (6 bases). Matching the DNA end better, TRBJ2-7 makes the J call doubtful. The germline V gene encodes CDR1 GTSNPN and CDR2 SVGIG (reference sequence). The CDR3 runs to 12 residues. CDR3 coding DNA: TGTGCCTGGAACCTACAGGGCCACGAGCAGTACTTC. As protein: CAWNLQGHEQYF.